This T cell receptor beta chain was recorded in a study of blood T cell repertoires in COVID-19. Profiled with immunoSEQ multiplex PCR; TCRdb holds only in-frame clones, not every one. The sample carries hundreds of thousands of clones, about 86% recorded once. Germline assignment: CDR1 MNHNY and CDR2 SVGAGI (reference sequence). This CDR3 contains 12 residues. With 6 bases removed from V and 1 base from J, the gap between germline ends came to 6 bases. The clonotype comes from a woman aged 25 to 45 who had been exposed to COVID-19. V and J are TRBV6-6 and TRBJ1-2, with unresolved D. Sequencing used PBMCs or T cells enriched from blood (not recorded which). This chain's CDR3 is CASSQVNYGYTF. The CDR3 nucleotides read TGTGCCAGCAGCCAGGTTAACTATGGCTACACCTTC.